This T cell receptor (beta chain) was sequenced during a study of radiation and T cells in renal cell carcinoma. Findings and caveats of the study: Without pretreatment biopsies, baseline tumor clonotype presence was undetermined. In blood, top tumor clones expanded by 2 weeks, shrinking by 4. Compared with controls, irradiated tumors had more, larger dominant CDR3 motifs.

As concerns this clone: Its antigen is currently unknown.

The protocol was immunoSEQ multiplex PCR, while the TCRdb copy is restricted to in-frame clones and leaves out a portion. The sample lists under 20,000 clones; around 63% were seen once. Treatment specified: 15 Gy SBRT to primary tumor, nephrectomy 4 weeks later. V shed 6 bases and J shed 4 bases, with 13 bases lying between them. The CDR3 has 14 amino acids. Germline-derived CDR1 and CDR2 are MNHNS and SASEGT. The material was tumor tissue, obtained from a patient whose treatment included radiotherapy and nephrectomy. J is TRBJ1-3 and V is TRBV6-1, with a tentative D call TRBD1 (6 bases). The TCR was taken from a woman aged 70-85 years with renal cell carcinoma. This chain's CDR3 is CASRNSGVGNTIYF. Written as DNA, the CDR3 is TGTGCCAGCAGGAACTCAGGGGTAGGAAACACCATATATTTT.